The TCR beta chain under discussion was sequenced for a study of blood T cell repertoires in COVID-19. The CDR3 length is 14 residues. The trim removed 3 bases at V and 3 bases at J, leaving 5 bases unmatched. CDR1 and CDR2 (germline): SGHTA, FQGNSA. Participants spanned ages roughly 18 to 95 years and resided in over 20 US areas. Participant-given clinical history determined each cohort assignment. All recovered Cohort 3 donors got two negative PCRs, got clearance, or saw symptom resolution. As handled by the study authors: Using reference gene primer amplification, nucleated cell counts were estimated. Sequenced by immunoSEQ multiplex PCR; TCRdb stores in-frame clones only, minus some. V and J calls and clone size are as listed in that table; D and trimming were resolved from the DNA. This sample has a few hundred thousand clones, with about nine tenths found just once.

The chain couples TRBV7-2 to TRBJ2-7; TRBD1 agrees at 7 bases. The receptor was derived from a woman in her thirties or forties who had recovered from COVID-19. What was sequenced was PBMCs or T cells enriched from blood (not recorded which). CDR3 nucleotides: TGTGCCAGCAGCTTTCAGGGACAGTTCTACGAGCAGTACTTC. Translation: CASSFQGQFYEQYF.